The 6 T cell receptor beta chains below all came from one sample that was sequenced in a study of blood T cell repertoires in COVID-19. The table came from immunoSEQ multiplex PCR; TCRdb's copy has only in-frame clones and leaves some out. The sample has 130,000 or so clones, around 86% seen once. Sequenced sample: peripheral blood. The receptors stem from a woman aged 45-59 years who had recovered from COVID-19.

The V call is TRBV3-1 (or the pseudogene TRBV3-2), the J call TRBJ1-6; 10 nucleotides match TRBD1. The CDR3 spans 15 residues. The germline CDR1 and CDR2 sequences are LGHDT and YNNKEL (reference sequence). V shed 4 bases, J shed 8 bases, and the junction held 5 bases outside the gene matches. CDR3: CASSPTGQGDSPLHF. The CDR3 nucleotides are TGTGCCAGCAGCCCTACCGGACAGGGGGATTCACCCCTCCACTTT.

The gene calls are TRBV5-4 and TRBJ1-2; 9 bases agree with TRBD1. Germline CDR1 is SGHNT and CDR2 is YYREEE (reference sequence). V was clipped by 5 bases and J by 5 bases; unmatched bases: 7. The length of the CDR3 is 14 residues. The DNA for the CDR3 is TGTGCCAGCAGACTAGGACAGGGGAGGTATGGCTACACCTTC. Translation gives CASRLGQGRYGYTF. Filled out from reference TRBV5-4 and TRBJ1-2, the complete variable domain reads ETGVTQSPTHLIKTRGQQVTLRCSSQSGHNTVSWYQQALGQGPQFIFQYYREEENGRGNFPPRFSGLQFPNYSSELNVNALELDDSALYLCASRLGQGRYGYTFGSGTRLTVV.

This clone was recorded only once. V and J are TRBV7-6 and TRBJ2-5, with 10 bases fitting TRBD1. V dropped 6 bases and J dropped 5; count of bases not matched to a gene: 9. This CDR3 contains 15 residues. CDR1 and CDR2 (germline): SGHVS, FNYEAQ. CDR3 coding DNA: TGTGCCAGCAGGTCCGGGACAGGGGTGGAGGAGACCCAGTACTTC. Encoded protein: CASRSGTGVEETQYF.

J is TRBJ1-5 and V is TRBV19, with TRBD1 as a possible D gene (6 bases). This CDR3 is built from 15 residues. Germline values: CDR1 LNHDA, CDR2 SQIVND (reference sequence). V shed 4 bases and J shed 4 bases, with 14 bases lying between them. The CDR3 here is CASSTLTGLNQPQHF. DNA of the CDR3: TGTGCCAGTAGTACGCTGACAGGCTTGAATCAGCCCCAGCATTTT.

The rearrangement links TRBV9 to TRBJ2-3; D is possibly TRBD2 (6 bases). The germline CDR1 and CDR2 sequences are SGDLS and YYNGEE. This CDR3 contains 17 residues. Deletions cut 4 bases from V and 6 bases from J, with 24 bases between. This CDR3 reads CASSPEGGTRKADTQYF. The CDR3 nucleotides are TGTGCCAGCAGCCCAGAGGGAGGAACAAGGAAGGCGGATACGCAGTATTTT.

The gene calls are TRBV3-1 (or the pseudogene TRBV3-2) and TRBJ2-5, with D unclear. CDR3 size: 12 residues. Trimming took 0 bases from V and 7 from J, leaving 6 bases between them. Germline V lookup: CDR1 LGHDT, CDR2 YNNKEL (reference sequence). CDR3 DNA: TGTGCCAGCAGCCAAGATCGGAGGACCCAGTACTTC. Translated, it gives CASSQDRRTQYF.